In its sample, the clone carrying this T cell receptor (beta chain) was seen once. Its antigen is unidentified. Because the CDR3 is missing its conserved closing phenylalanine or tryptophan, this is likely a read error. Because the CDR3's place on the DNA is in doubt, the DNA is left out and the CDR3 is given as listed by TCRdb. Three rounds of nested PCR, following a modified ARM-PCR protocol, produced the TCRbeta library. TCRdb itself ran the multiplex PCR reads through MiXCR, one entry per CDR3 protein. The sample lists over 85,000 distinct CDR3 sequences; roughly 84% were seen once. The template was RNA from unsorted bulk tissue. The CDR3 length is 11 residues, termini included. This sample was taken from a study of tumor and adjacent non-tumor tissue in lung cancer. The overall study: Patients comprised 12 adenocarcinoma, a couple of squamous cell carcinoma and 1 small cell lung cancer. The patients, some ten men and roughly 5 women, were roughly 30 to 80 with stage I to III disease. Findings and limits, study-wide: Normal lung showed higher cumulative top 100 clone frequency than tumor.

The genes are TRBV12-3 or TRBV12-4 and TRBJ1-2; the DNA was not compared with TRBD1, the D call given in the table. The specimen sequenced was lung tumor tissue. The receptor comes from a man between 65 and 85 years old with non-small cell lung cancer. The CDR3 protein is CASTLGDGYIV.